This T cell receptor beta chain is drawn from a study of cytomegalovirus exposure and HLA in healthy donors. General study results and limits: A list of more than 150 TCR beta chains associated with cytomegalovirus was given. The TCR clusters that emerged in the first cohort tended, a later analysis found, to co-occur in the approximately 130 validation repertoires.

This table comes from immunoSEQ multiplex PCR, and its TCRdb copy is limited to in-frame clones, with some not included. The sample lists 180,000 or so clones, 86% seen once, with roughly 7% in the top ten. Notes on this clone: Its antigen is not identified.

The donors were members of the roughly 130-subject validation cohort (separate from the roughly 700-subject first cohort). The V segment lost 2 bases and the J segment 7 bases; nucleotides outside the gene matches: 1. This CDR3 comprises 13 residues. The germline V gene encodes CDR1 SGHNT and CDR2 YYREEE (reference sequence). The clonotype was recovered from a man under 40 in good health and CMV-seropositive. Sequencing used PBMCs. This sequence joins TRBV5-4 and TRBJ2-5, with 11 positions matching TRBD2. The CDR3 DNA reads TGTGCCAGCAGCTTCGGACTAGCGGGGACCCAGTACTTC. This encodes CASSFGLAGTQYF.